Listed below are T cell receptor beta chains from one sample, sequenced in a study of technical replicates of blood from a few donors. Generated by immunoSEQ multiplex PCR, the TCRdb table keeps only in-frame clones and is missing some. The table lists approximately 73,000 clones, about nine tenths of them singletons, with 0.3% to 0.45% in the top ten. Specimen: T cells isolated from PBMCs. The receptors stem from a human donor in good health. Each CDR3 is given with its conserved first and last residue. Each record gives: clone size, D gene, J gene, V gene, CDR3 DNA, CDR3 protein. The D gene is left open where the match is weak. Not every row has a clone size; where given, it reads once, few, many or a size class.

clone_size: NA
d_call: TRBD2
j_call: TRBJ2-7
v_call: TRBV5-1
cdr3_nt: TGCGCCAGCAGCTTGGCCGTAGCGGGAGGCGAATACGAGCAGTACTTC
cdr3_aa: CASSLAVAGGEYEQYF

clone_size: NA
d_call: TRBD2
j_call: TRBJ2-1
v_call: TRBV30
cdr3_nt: TGTGCCTGGAGTGTACTTGGCGGGAGAAATGAGCAGTTCTTC
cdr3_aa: CAWSVLGGRNEQFF

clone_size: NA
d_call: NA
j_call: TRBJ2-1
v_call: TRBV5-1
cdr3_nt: TGCGCCAGCAGCCTTCTAGGGGATGAGCAGTTCTTC
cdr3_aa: CASSLLGDEQFF

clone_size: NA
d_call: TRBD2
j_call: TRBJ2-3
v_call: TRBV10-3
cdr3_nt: TGTGCCATCAGTGAGTCGGGACTAGCGGGGATTTCAGATACGCAGTATTTT
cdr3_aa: CAISESGLAGISDTQYF

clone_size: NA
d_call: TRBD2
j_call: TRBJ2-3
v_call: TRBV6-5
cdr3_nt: TGTGCCAGCAGCCCTCGGGAGGGCCGGAATACGCAGTATTTT
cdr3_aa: CASSPREGRNTQYF

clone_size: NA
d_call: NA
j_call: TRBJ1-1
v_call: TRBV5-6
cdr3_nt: TGTGCCAGCAGCGCTTTTGTGGGGGCCCCCTTCATGAACACTGAAGCTTTCTTT
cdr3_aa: CASSAFVGAPFMNTEAFF

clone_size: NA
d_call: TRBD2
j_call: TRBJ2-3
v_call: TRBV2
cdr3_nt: TGTGCCAGCACTTTACTAGCGGGAGGGGACGCGCAGTATTTT
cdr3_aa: CASTLLAGGDAQYF

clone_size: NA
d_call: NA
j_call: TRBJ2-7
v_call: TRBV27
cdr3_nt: TGTGCCAGCAGTTTATTCAGCTCTAGCCTCGAGCAGTACTTC
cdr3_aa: CASSLFSSSLEQYF

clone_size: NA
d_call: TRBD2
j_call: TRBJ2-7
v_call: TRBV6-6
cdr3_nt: TGTGCCAGCAGCAGGACTAGCGGTGACTTGACCTACGAGCAGTACTTC
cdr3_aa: CASSRTSGDLTYEQYF

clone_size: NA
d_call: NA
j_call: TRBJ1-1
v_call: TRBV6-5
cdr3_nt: TGTGCCAGCAGGATCGTGGCGGGGAACACTGAAGCTTTCTTT
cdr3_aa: CASRIVAGNTEAFF

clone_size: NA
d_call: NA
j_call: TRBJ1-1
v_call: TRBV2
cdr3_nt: TGTGCCAGCAGCCTCCGGAGGGACGCTGAAGCTTTCTTT
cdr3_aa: CASSLRRDAEAFF

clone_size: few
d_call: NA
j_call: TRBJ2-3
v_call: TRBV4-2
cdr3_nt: TGTGCCAGCAGCCAAGATCGTGAGGGTACAGATACGCAGTATTTT
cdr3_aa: CASSQDREGTDTQYF

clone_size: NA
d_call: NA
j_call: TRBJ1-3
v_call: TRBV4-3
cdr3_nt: TGCGCCAGCAGCCAGGACAGTAACTCTGGAAACACCATATATTTT
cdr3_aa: CASSQDSNSGNTIYF

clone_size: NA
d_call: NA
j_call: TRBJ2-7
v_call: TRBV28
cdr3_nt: TGTGCCAGCAGTTTATTGCAGGGATCGGACGAGCAGTACTTC
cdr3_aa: CASSLLQGSDEQYF

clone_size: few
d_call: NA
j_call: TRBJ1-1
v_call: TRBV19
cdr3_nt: TGTGCCAGCCGACTCCTGAACACTGAAGCTTTCTTT
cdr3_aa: CASRLLNTEAFF

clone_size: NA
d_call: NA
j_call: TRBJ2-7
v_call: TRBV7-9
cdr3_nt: TGTGCCAGCAGCTTAAATAGCTACGAGCAGTACTTC
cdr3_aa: CASSLNSYEQYF

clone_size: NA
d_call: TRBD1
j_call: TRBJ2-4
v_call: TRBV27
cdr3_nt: TGTGCCAGCAGTCTCGACAGGGTGAACATTCAGTACTTC
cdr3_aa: CASSLDRVNIQYF

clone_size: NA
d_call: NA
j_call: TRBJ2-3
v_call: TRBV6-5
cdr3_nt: TGTGCCAGCAGTTACTCGGAGGGATCAGATACGCAGTATTTT
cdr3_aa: CASSYSEGSDTQYF

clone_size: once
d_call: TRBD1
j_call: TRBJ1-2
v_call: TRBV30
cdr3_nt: TGTGCCTGGAATTACAGGGGCGACTATGGCTACACCTTC
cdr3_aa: CAWNYRGDYGYTF

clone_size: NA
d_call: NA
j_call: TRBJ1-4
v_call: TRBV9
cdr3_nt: TGTGCCAGCAGCGTAGAATCGGGGACATCCGTTGAAAAACTGTTTTTT
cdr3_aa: CASSVESGTSVEKLFF

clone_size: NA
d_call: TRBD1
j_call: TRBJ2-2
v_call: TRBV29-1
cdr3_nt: TGCAGCGCGGGACAGGGACAGCGGACCGGGGAGCTGTTTTTT
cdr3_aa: CSAGQGQRTGELFF

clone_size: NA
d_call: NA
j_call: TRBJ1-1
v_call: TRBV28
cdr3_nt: TGTGCCAGCAGTTTATCGCTGACAGGGAACACTGAAGCTTTCTTT
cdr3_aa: CASSLSLTGNTEAFF

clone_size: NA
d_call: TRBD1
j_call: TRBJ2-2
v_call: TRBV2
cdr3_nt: TGTGCCAGCAGAATAGGGACAGGTGGCGGGGAGCTGTTTTTT
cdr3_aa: CASRIGTGGGELFF

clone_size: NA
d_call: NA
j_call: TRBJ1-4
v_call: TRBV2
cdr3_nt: TGTGCCAGCAATCGGCTGGGGCCGGAGGAAAAACTGTTTTTT
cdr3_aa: CASNRLGPEEKLFF

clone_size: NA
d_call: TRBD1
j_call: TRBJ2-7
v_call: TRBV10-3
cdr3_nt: TGTGCCATAGCTACCGGGACAGGGCCAAACGAGCAGTACTTC
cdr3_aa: CAIATGTGPNEQYF

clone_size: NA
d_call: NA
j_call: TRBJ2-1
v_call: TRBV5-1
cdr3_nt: TGCGCCAGCAGCTTGGCCACAGGAACCCAATCAGAGGAGCAGTTCTTC
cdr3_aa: CASSLATGTQSEEQFF

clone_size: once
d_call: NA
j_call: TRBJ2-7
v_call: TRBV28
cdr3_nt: TGTGCCAGCAGTTTCAGGGCAGGTTTTGTAGTCTACGAGCAGTACTTC
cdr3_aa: CASSFRAGFVVYEQYF

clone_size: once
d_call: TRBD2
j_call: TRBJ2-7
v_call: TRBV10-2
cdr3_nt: TGCGCCAGCAGTGGGGGAGGGGAGCAGTACTTC
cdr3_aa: CASSGGGEQYF

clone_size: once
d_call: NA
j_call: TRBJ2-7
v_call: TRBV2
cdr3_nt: TGTGCCAGCAGCTCAGGCGTTCTGTACTACGAGCAGTACTTC
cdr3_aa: CASSSGVLYYEQYF

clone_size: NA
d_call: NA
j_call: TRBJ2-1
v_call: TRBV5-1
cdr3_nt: TGCGCCAGCAGCTTGGGCGGCAATGAGCAGTTCTTC
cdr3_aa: CASSLGGNEQFF

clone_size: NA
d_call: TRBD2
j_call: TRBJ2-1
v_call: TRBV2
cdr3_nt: TGTGCCAGCAGTGTACTAGCGGGAGGACTTGAGCAGTTCTTC
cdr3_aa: CASSVLAGGLEQFF

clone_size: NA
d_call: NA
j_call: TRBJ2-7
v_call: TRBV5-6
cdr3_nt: TGTGCCAGCAGCTCCCTGGGCCACGAGCAGTACTTC
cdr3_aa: CASSSLGHEQYF

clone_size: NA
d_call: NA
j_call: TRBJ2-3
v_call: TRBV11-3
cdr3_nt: TGTGCCAGCAGCTTAGGACACCTAGCGACAGATACGCAGTATTTT
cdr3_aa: CASSLGHLATDTQYF

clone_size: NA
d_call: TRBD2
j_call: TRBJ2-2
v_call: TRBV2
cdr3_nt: TGTGTTAGAGCGGGGTTGGGCGGGGAGCTGTTTTTT
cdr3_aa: CVRAGLGGELFF

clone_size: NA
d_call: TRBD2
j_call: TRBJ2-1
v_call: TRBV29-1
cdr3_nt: TGCAGCGTTGTAGCGGGAGGGCCGTGGAATGAGCAGTTCTTC
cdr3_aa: CSVVAGGPWNEQFF

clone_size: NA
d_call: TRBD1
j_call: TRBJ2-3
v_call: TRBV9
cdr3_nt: TGTGCCAGCAGCGACCTCAGGGGGCGTGCGCAGTATTTT
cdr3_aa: CASSDLRGRAQYF

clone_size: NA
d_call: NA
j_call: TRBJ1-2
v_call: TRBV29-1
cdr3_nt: TGCAGCGCCGGGAGCGGACTAAGTTATGGCTACACCTTC
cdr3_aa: CSAGSGLSYGYTF

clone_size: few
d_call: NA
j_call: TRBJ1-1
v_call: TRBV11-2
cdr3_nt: TGTGCCAGCAGCTCTAGGGGCGCTGGGAACACTGAAGCTTTCTTT
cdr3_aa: CASSSRGAGNTEAFF

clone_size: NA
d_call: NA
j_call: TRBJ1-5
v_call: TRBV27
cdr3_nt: TGTGCCAGTGGACACGACAGGAGCAATCAGCCCCAGCATTTT
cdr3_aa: CASGHDRSNQPQHF

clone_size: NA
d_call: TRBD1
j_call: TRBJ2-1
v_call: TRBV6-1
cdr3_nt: TGTGCCAGCAGTGAAGCGGGACAGGCCAGCTCCTACAATGAGCAGTTCTTC
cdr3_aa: CASSEAGQASSYNEQFF

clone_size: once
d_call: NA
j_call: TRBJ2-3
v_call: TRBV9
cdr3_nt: TGTGCCAGCAGCGAGGGGATGGATACGCAGTATTTT
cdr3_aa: CASSEGMDTQYF

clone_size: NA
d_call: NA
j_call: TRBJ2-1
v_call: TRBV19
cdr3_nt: TGTGCCAGTAGTGTCGAGGGTTACCCTTACAATGAGCAGTTCTTC
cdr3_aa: CASSVEGYPYNEQFF

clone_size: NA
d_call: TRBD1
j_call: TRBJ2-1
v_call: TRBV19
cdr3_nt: TGTGCCAGTAGTATAGGTAGACAGGGTGATGAGCAGTTCTTC
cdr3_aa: CASSIGRQGDEQFF

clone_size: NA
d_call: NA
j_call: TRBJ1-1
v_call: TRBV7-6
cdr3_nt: TGTGCCAGCAGCTTAGAGTCTCCGGGGGGCGAGGAGGGCACTGAAGCTTTCTTT
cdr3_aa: CASSLESPGGEEGTEAFF

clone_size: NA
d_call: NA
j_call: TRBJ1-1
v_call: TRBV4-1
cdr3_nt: TGCGCCAGCAGCCAGGTTCAGGGTCTGAACACTGAAGCTTTCTTT
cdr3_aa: CASSQVQGLNTEAFF

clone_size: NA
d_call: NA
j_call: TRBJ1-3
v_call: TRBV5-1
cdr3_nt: TGCGCCAGCAGCTTGGCCCAAGAGACAGGACACACCATATATTTT
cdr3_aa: CASSLAQETGHTIYF

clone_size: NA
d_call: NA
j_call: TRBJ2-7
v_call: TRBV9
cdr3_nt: TGTGCCAGCAGCGGTCACAGGGAGCCCTACGAGCAGTACTTC
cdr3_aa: CASSGHREPYEQYF

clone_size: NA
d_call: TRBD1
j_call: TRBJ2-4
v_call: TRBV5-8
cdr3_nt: TGTGCCAGCAGCTTCCTGGACAGGGGTTCGGACATTCAGTACTTC
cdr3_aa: CASSFLDRGSDIQYF